This paragraph reports one TCR beta chain. No antigen is known for it. These data originate in a study of T-cell memory formation after mild COVID-19. Study outcomes and limitations: Day 15 to 85 contracting clones showed balanced CD4/CD8; day 15 to 37 expanders favored CD4+.

Using its own MiXCR run on the 5' RACE reads, TCRdb lists one record per CDR3 protein. The sample has over 500,000 distinct CDR3 sequences, around 16% seen once. Germline values: CDR1 MGHDK, CDR2 SYGVNS. Trimming at V came to 4 bases and at J to 4 bases, leaving 11 bases not matched to a gene. The CDR3 has 17 residues. This receptor was taken from an adult woman who had mild COVID-19 (a few samples of this study predate the infection). Cell type and time point are not known. What was sequenced was PBMCs or a T cell subset sorted from them (not recorded which). The chain is built from TRBV25-1 and TRBJ2-1; 9 bases are shared with TRBD2. The CDR3 bases are TGTGCCAGCAGTGGCTCCCCCGGCGGGAGGGGGTACAATGAGCAGTTCTTC. It translates to CASSGSPGGRGYNEQFF.